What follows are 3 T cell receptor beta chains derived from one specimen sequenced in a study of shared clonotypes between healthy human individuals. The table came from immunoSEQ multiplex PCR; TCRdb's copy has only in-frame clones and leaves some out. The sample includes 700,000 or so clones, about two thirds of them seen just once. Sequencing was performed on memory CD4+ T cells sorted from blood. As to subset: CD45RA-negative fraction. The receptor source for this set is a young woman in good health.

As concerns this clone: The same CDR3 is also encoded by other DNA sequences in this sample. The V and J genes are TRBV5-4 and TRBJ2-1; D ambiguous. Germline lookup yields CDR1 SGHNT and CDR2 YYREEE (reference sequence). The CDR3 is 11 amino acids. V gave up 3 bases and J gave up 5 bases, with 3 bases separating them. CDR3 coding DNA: TGTGCCAGCAGCTCTAACAATGAGCAGTTCTTC. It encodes CASSSNNEQFF.

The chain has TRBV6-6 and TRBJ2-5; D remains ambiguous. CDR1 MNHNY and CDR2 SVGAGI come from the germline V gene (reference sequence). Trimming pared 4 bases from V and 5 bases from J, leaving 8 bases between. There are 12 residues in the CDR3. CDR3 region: CASSLGYETQYF. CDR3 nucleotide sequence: TGTGCCAGCAGTTTAGGTTACGAGACCCAGTACTTC.

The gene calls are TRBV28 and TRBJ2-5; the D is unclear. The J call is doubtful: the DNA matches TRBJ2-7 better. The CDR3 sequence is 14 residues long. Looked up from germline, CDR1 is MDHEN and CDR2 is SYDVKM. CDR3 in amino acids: CASRPGPGSYEQYF. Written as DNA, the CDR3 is TGTGCCAGCAGGCCAGGCCCCGGCTCCTACGAGCAGTACTTC.